The next 26 T cell receptor beta chains were all read from a single sample in a study of blood T cell repertoires in COVID-19. Only in-frame clones appear in the TCRdb table, and some are missing; sequencing was by immunoSEQ multiplex PCR. The repertoire has about 150,000 clones, approximately 86% of them found once; the top ten carry over 2%. The specimen was peripheral blood. These receptors all come from a woman in her 70s with acute or convalescent COVID-19.

The chain uses TRBV7-6 and TRBJ1-4, with 10 bases matching TRBD1. V was pared by 5 bases and J by 7 bases, with 10 bases of the junction left unmatched. The CDR3 consists of 16 residues. Germline CDR1 is SGHVS and CDR2 is FNYEAQ. The CDR3 region is CASSQGTGVIGEKLFF. In nucleotides, the CDR3 is TGTGCCAGCAGCCAAGGGACAGGGGTGATTGGTGAAAAACTGTTTTTT.

The J gene is TRBJ2-3, the V gene TRBV19; 10 bases fit TRBD2. Losses at the gene ends were 5 bases for V and 3 bases for J; bases not matched to a gene: 2. The CDR3 runs 14 residues. Germline loops: CDR1 LNHDA, CDR2 SQIVND (reference sequence). This chain's CDR3 is CASSPGLATDTQYF. CDR3 bases: TGTGCCAGTAGTCCGGGACTAGCGACAGATACGCAGTATTTT.

The chain couples TRBV6-2 or TRBV6-3 to TRBJ1-3; 8 bases align to TRBD1. CDR1 MNHEY and CDR2 SVGEGT come from the germline V gene. There are 18 residues in the CDR3. J was trimmed by 2 bases and V by 1 base; bases with no gene match: 10. This CDR3 is CASSYLEGADRAGNTIYF. DNA for the CDR3: TGTGCCAGCAGTTACTTGGAGGGGGCGGACAGGGCTGGAAACACCATATATTTT.

The CDR3 protein is CASRRTSGGAHEQYF. In DNA form, the CDR3 reads TGTGCCAGCAGACGGACTAGCGGGGGGGCCCACGAGCAGTACTTC. V and J are TRBV2 and TRBJ2-7; the match to TRBD2 covers 15 bases. The CDR3 has 15 amino acids. Germline lookup yields CDR1 SNHLY and CDR2 FYNNEI. V dropped 6 bases and J dropped 5; count of bases not matched to a gene: 5. Complete variable domain (other parts from reference TRBV2 and TRBJ2-7): EPEVTQTPSHQVTQMGQEVILRCVPISNHLYFYWYRQILGQKVEFLVSFYNNEISEKSEIFDDQFSVERPDGSNFTLKIRSTKLEDSAMYFCASRRTSGGAHEQYFGPGTRLTVT.

This chain connects TRBV14 to TRBJ1-2; 8 bases align to TRBD1. After removal of 5 bases from V and 2 bases from J, the junction contained 4 bases not matched to a gene. The CDR3 sequence is 14 residues long. Germline V lookup: CDR1 SGHDN, CDR2 FVKESK. This CDR3 reads CASSRWTGNYGYTF. The DNA of the CDR3 is TGTGCCAGCAGCAGATGGACAGGGAACTATGGCTACACCTTC. Full variable domain (remainder filled in from reference TRBV14 and TRBJ1-2): EAGVTQFPSHSVIEKGQTVTLRCDPISGHDNLYWYRRVMGKEIKFLLHFVKESKQDESGMPNNRFLAERTGGTYSTLKVQPAELEDSGVYFCASSRWTGNYGYTFGSGTRLTVV.

The chain employs TRBV29-1 and TRBJ2-2; weak D call: TRBD2 (6 bases). Germline V lookup: CDR1 SQVTM, CDR2 ANQGSEA. V lost 6 bases to trimming and J lost 2 bases, with 13 bases between them. The CDR3 loop spans 14 amino acids. The CDR3 nucleotides are TGCAGCGTGGTACGGGAGAGTAACACCGGGGAGCTGTTTTTT. Translated: CSVVRESNTGELFF.

This clone was detected a few times. The V and J genes are TRBV28 and TRBJ1-2; 12 bases line up with TRBD1. This CDR3 has 17 amino acids. Germline V gene lookup returns CDR1 MDHEN and CDR2 SYDVKM. Trimming removed 4 bases from V and 6 bases from J; junction bases left unmatched: 12. CDR3 in DNA: TGTGCCAGCAGTTCTGCCGGGACAGGGGGCGACCTGGATGGCTACACCTTC. Translation: CASSSAGTGGDLDGYTF.

This chain joins TRBV24-1 and TRBJ2-2; 12 bases match TRBD1. Germline trimming cut 10 bases from V and 6 bases from J; bases unmatched to any gene: 5. CDR3 length equals 14 residues. Germline lookup yields CDR1 KGHDR and CDR2 SFDVKD. CDR3 protein: CATRGQGASGELFF. The CDR3 bases are TGTGCCACTAGGGGACAGGGGGCTTCCGGGGAGCTGTTTTTT.

This clone was seen a handful of times. V gene TRBV10-3 combines with J gene TRBJ2-7, with TRBD1 as a possible D gene (6 bases). Germline V CDR1 and CDR2: ENHRY, SYGVKD. The CDR3 spans 14 residues. With 4 bases removed from V and 5 bases from J, the gap between germline ends came to 15 bases. The CDR3 DNA sequence: TGTGCCATCAGTGTTAGGGGGAACAGGGACGAGCAGTACGTC. This codes for CAISVRGNRDEQYV.

This clone was recorded once. V is TRBV9 and J is TRBJ2-6; D ambiguous. With 0 bases removed from V and 0 bases from J, the gap between germline ends came to 13 bases. Looked up from germline, CDR1 is SGDLS and CDR2 is YYNGEE. The CDR3 consists of 18 residues. The CDR3 reads CASSVGLTGVSGANVLTF. CDR3 DNA: TGTGCCAGCAGCGTAGGGTTGACTGGCGTCTCTGGGGCCAACGTCCTGACTTTC.

The chain carries TRBV7-8 and TRBJ2-1; a weak D match, TRBD2 (6 bases). The V gene's germline CDR1 is SGHVS and CDR2 FQNEAQ. The V end lost 5 bases, the J end lost 10 bases, and 12 bases lay between the germline ends. This CDR3 region has 12 residues. CDR3 in amino acids: CASSRPSGEQFF. CDR3 nucleotides: TGTGCCAGCAGCCGACCCAGCGGGGAGCAGTTCTTC. The whole variable domain, filled in from reference TRBV7-8 and TRBJ2-1, reads GAGVSQSPRYKVAKRGQDVALRCDPISGHVSLFWYQQALGQGPEFLTYFQNEAQLDKSGLPSDRFFAERPEGSVSTLKIQRTQQEDSAVYLCASSRPSGEQFFGPGTRLTVL.

The genes are TRBV4-3 and TRBJ2-5, with 11 bases identical to TRBD2. CDR1 is LGHNA and CDR2 is YSLEER in the germline V gene. This CDR3 has 19 residues. V gave up 0 bases and J gave up 6 bases; unmatched junction bases: 15. CDR3 in amino acids: CASSQDLPSLAGGRQTQYF. In nucleotides, the CDR3 is TGCGCCAGCAGCCAAGATCTCCCCTCCCTAGCGGGGGGTCGGCAGACCCAGTACTTC.

This sequence joins TRBV6-6 and TRBJ1-6; D unclear. Germline V gene sequence: CDR1 MNHNY, CDR2 SVGAGI (reference sequence). There are 16 residues in the CDR3. Trimming pared 7 bases from V and 0 bases from J, leaving 13 bases between. CDR3 residues: CASTGAERSYNSPLHF. CDR3 coding DNA: TGTGCCAGCACGGGAGCCGAGCGCTCCTATAATTCACCCCTCCACTTT.

The V call is TRBV29-1, the J call TRBJ2-3, with 8 positions matching TRBD1. CDR3 length equals 13 residues. With V trimmed by 7 bases and J by 3 bases, 6 bases remained unmatched. Germline V CDR1 and CDR2: SQVTM, ANQGSEA. The CDR3 protein is CSGTGWGTDTQYF. DNA of the CDR3: TGCAGCGGGACAGGGTGGGGGACAGATACGCAGTATTTT.

The chain combines TRBV27 with TRBJ2-2; 8 nucleotides line up with TRBD1. This CDR3 spans 15 amino acids. From germline, CDR1 is MNHEY and CDR2 SMNVEV (reference sequence). V lost 1 base to trimming and J lost 6 bases; unmatched junction nucleotides: 4. CDR3 DNA sequence: TGTGCCAGCAGTTTATTCCCGGACAGGGCCGGGGAGCTGTTTTTT. Protein sequence: CASSLFPDRAGELFF.

The V call is TRBV10-3, the J call TRBJ1-1; 8 positions agree with TRBD1. Unmatched junction bases numbered 7, after V lost 7 bases and J lost 6 bases. The CDR3 length is 13 residues. Germline CDR1 and CDR2: ENHRY and SYGVKD. The CDR3 spells CAIKRTGFAEAFF. In DNA, the CDR3 is TGTGCCATCAAAAGGACAGGGTTCGCTGAAGCTTTCTTT.

The V gene is TRBV9, the J gene TRBJ2-2, with 8 bases lining up with TRBD1. Per germline, CDR1 SGDLS and CDR2 YYNGEE. CDR3 size: 17 residues. Trimming at V came to 3 bases and at J to 0 bases, leaving 7 bases not matched to a gene. The CDR3 DNA is TGTGCCAGCAGCGCGCGCGGGACAGGAACGAACACCGGGGAGCTGTTTTTT. Translation: CASSARGTGTNTGELFF.

The chain uses TRBV4-3 and TRBJ1-2; weak D call: TRBD1 (6 bases). The CDR3 covers 15 residues. The V gene's germline CDR1 is LGHNA and CDR2 YSLEER. V shed 0 bases and J shed 8 bases, with 16 bases lying between them. CDR3 in DNA: TGCGCCAGCAGCCAAGAACCCTGGCCAGGGGAGGGCTACACCTTC. Its translation is CASSQEPWPGEGYTF.

This clone appeared a single time. CDR3 nucleotide sequence: TGTGCCAGCAGTTTCGGACAGGGAAGATCCAATCAGCCCCAGCATTTT. Encoded protein: CASSFGQGRSNQPQHF. The V and J genes are TRBV28 and TRBJ1-5; 8 bases agree with TRBD1. V was pared by 3 bases and J by 3 bases, with 7 bases of the junction left unmatched. The CDR3 is made up of 16 amino acids. Germline lookup yields CDR1 MDHEN and CDR2 SYDVKM.

The chain combines TRBV6-2 or TRBV6-3 with TRBJ2-2, with 9 bases matching TRBD1. Germline lookup yields CDR1 MNHEY and CDR2 SVGEGT. The V segment lost 6 bases and the J segment 2 bases; nucleotides outside the gene matches: 22. The CDR3 consists of 21 residues. CDR3 in amino acids: CASSLVRDRERLSLNTGELFF. CDR3 DNA: TGTGCCAGCAGCTTGGTCCGGGACAGGGAGCGCCTCTCTCTAAACACCGGGGAGCTGTTTTTT.

The V call is TRBV9, the J call TRBJ1-4, with 8 bases aligning to TRBD1. This CDR3 is built from 14 residues. Germline CDR1 SGDLS, CDR2 YYNGEE. The J segment lost 5 bases and the V segment lost 4 bases, leaving 4 bases of the junction unmatched. CDR3 region: CASSPRTGNEKLFF. The CDR3 DNA reads as TGTGCCAGCAGCCCCCGGACAGGGAATGAAAAACTGTTTTTT.

This clone has only one observation. V gene TRBV5-1 combines with J gene TRBJ2-5; D unclear. Germline V CDR1 and CDR2: SGHRS, YFSETQ. CDR3 size: 12 residues. The germline V and J ends were trimmed by 4 bases and 0 bases, with 4 bases remaining between them. CDR3 sequence reads: CASSINQETQYF. The CDR3 DNA reads as TGCGCCAGCAGCATCAACCAAGAGACCCAGTACTTC.

The V and J genes are TRBV11-3 and TRBJ2-3; no reliable D call. CDR1 is SGHNT and CDR2 is YENEEA in the germline V gene. The CDR3 loop spans 14 amino acids. With 5 bases removed from V and 7 bases from J, the gap between germline ends came to 16 bases. The CDR3 sequence is CASSPHSLVNTQYF. The CDR3 region has the DNA TGTGCCAGCAGCCCCCACTCTCTCGTCAATACGCAGTATTTT.

The chain employs TRBV18 and TRBJ1-3; 7 bases match TRBD1. The germline CDR1 and CDR2 sequences are KGHSH and LQKENI. The CDR3 spans 15 residues. V was pared by 5 bases and J by 1 base, with 5 bases of the junction left unmatched. CDR3 nucleotide sequence: TGTGCCAGCTCATCGGGACAGTCATCTGGAAACACCATATATTTT. This codes for CASSSGQSSGNTIYF.

V usage is TRBV7-6 and J usage is TRBJ1-3, with D unclear. CDR1 and CDR2 from the germline V gene are SGHVS and FNYEAQ. The CDR3 extends over 15 amino acids. Trimming took 3 bases from V and 4 from J, leaving 13 bases between them. CDR3 bases: TGTGCCAGCAGCTTTGCCGGCGGCGAGGGAAACACCATATATTTT. Encoded protein: CASSFAGGEGNTIYF.

This clone has only one observation. The gene calls are TRBV18 and TRBJ2-5, with a weak D call TRBD1 (6 bases). V was cut by 5 bases and J by 4 bases, with 11 bases left in between. Germline CDR1 is KGHSH and CDR2 is LQKENI. The CDR3 is 13 residues long. CDR3 nucleotide sequence: TGTGCCAGCTCAAGAGACAGGACAGAGACCCAGTACTTC. Its protein product is CASSRDRTETQYF.